The source of this TCR beta chain is a study of monozygotic twins with inflammatory bowel disease. General study results and limits: Treatment differences in immunosuppression may have added variability to the repertoires of patients. TCRbeta inverse Simpson diversity was decreased in IBD patients versus healthy co-twins.

For every donor, one blood sample of 2.5 ml was drawn. The CDR3 has 14 residues. CDR1 is SQVTM and CDR2 is ANQGSEA in the germline V gene. TCRdb re-called the 5' RACE reads and gives one entry per CDR3 protein, without DNA. Its listing shows about 440,000 distinct CDR3 sequences. Worth noting for this clonotype: Its target is unknown.

This rearrangement joins TRBV29-1 to TRBJ2-2; checking the TCRdb D call of TRBD2 is not possible without DNA. The origin of this receptor is a human donor with ulcerative colitis or Crohn's disease, or a healthy co-twin of an affected twin (not recorded which). Material for sequencing was blood. The CDR3 loop reads CSVASGGNTGELFF.